The 15 T cell receptor beta chains listed next were all sequenced from one sample in a study of T cell repertoires in cytomegalovirus infection. TCRdb processed the reads anew with MiXCR; each CDR3 protein has one entry. The data contain hundreds of thousands of distinct CDR3 sequences, around 32% of them singletons. These TCRs are of unknown antigen specificity. Specimen: cultured CD8+ T cells from PBMCs, collected from culture after CMV antigen stimulation. The receptor set was obtained from a human donor in good health (CMV status not recorded). Some clones in this sample may be carry-over from other donors' samples.

In this sample, this clonotype turned up a few times. The CDR3 loop is CASSLGAESYGYTF. CDR3 sequence (DNA): TGTGCCAGCAGCTTAGGGGCGGAAAGCTATGGCTACACCTTC. The V and J genes are TRBV7-6 and TRBJ1-2; D not resolved. The CDR3 loop spans 14 amino acids. Germline loops: CDR1 SGHVS, CDR2 FNYEAQ. V gave up 1 base and J gave up 4 bases, with 10 bases separating them.

This clonotype occurred a few times. The V and J genes are TRBV6-2 or TRBV6-3 and TRBJ2-7; D might be TRBD2 (5 bases). The CDR3 loop spans 13 amino acids. Per germline, CDR1 MNHEY and CDR2 SVGEGT. The ends were cut back, 6 bases at V and 5 bases at J, with 14 bases in the middle. CDR3 sequence reads: CASSGLTRNEQYF. The CDR3 bases are TGTGCCAGCAGCGGACTTACGAGGAACGAGCAGTACTTC.

The CDR3 bases are TGTGCCAGCAGTTTAGTAGCTCGCAGGAGGGGAGAGACCCAGTACTTC. Translating gives CASSLVARRRGETQYF. The V gene is TRBV27, the J gene TRBJ2-5; D might be TRBD2 (6 bases). Germline values: CDR1 MNHEY, CDR2 SMNVEV (reference sequence). Trimming removed 2 bases from V and 4 bases from J, with 17 bases in between. There are 16 residues in the CDR3.

This clonotype was observed a handful of times. V is TRBV4-1 and J is TRBJ1-2; no clear D. The V and J ends lost 4 bases and 7 bases respectively, with 22 bases between them. The germline CDR1 and CDR2 sequences are MGHRA and YSYEKL. This CDR3 has 16 amino acids. The CDR3 nucleotides are TGCGCCAGCAGCCCAAAAGAAGGGAAGGGCTTTCTTGGCTACACCTTC. Amino acids: CASSPKEGKGFLGYTF.

The genes are TRBV7-8 and TRBJ1-1; D may be TRBD1 (6 bases). CDR3 length equals 12 residues. Germline CDR1 SGHVS, CDR2 FQNEAQ. Trimming cost V 5 bases and J 4 bases, with 8 bases left between them. Here the CDR3 DNA reads TGTGCCAGCAGCGGGGGCTTCACTGAAGCTTTCTTT. Translating gives CASSGGFTEAFF.

Turning to this clonotype: A much larger clonotype is one base distant, so this may be a read error. V and J are TRBV7-8 and TRBJ2-3, with D possibly being TRBD1 or TRBD2 (6 bases each). Trimming took 1 base from V and 1 from J, leaving 9 bases between them. CDR1 is SGHVS, CDR2 FQNEAQ, per germline. CDR3 size: 15 residues. CDR3 DNA: TGTGCCAGCAGCTTAGAAGGGGGGCGCACAGATACGCAGTATTTT. Amino acid sequence: CASSLEGGRTDTQYF.

This chain joins TRBV19 and TRBJ1-1; no clear D gene. The CDR3 spans 15 residues. CDR1 and CDR2 from the germline V gene are LNHDA and SQIVND (reference sequence). V lost 2 bases and J lost 8, with 18 bases in between. The CDR3, as DNA: TGTGCCAGTAGTATACCGGTGGTAGGGAGCACCGAAGCTTTCTTT. Translating it yields CASSIPVVGSTEAFF.

This clonotype was found once. This chain uses TRBV4-1 with TRBJ2-3, with D tentatively TRBD2 (6 bases). Germline-derived CDR1 and CDR2 are MGHRA and YSYEKL. This CDR3 has 15 amino acids. Trimming left V 0 bases short and J 3 bases short, with 10 bases between. DNA of the CDR3: TGCGCCAGCAGCCAAGAGGGGAGGCTAACAGATACGCAGTATTTT. It codes for CASSQEGRLTDTQYF.

The V gene is TRBV29-1, the J gene TRBJ2-1, with D unresolved. V lost 6 bases and J lost 8, with 11 bases in between. The germline CDR1 and CDR2 sequences are SQVTM and ANQGSEA. CDR3 length: 11 amino acids. The CDR3 region is CSVALWDEQFF. The CDR3 DNA reads as TGCAGCGTCGCCCTCTGGGATGAGCAGTTCTTC.

This chain joins TRBV25-1 and TRBJ1-4; D is undetermined. Germline V gene sequence: CDR1 MGHDK, CDR2 SYGVNS. The ends were cut back, 4 bases at V and 8 bases at J, with 5 bases in the middle. The CDR3 totals 11 residues. The DNA of the CDR3 is TGTGCCAGCAGTGCAAGAGAAAAACTGTTTTTT. Its protein product is CASSAREKLFF.

The chain carries TRBV4-3 and TRBJ2-4; a weak D match, TRBD2 (6 bases). V was trimmed by 0 bases and J by 6 bases, leaving 12 bases between them. The CDR3 is made up of 15 amino acids. Germline CDR1 LGHNA, CDR2 YSLEER. CDR3 residues: CASSQDLGEANIQYF. CDR3 DNA sequence: TGCGCCAGCAGCCAAGATCTAGGGGAGGCAAACATTCAGTACTTC.

CDR3 nucleotide sequence: TGCAGTGCTAGAGAAGGGGCAGCATACAATGAGCAGTTCTTC. It specifies CSAREGAAYNEQFF. The chain employs TRBV20-1 and TRBJ2-1, with D possibly being TRBD1 (5 bases). This CDR3 region has 14 residues. Trimming pared 0 bases from V and 4 bases from J, leaving 10 bases between. Germline V CDR1 and CDR2: DFQATT, SNEGSKA (reference sequence).

The V call is TRBV7-9, the J call TRBJ2-7, with 8 bases identical to TRBD2. CDR3 length equals 16 residues. With 6 bases clipped from V and 4 bases from J, the junction kept 14 bases outside the gene matches. The germline gives CDR1 SEHNR, CDR2 FQNEAQ (reference sequence). DNA of the CDR3: TGTGCCAGCAGTTCCACGCGGGGAGCGGGGGATTACGAGCAGTACTTC. This gives the protein CASSSTRGAGDYEQYF.

The gene calls are TRBV27 and TRBJ2-1; the match to TRBD1 covers 9 bases. Germline V lookup: CDR1 MNHEY, CDR2 SMNVEV (reference sequence). The CDR3 is 15 residues long. V was clipped by 0 bases and J by 10 bases; unmatched bases: 7. The CDR3 is CASSLSGQGSWEQFF. For the CDR3, the DNA is TGTGCCAGCAGTTTATCGGGACAGGGTTCTTGGGAGCAGTTCTTC.

This clonotype turned up a few times. The chain carries TRBV6-1 and TRBJ2-2; 7 positions agree with TRBD1. Trimming took 10 bases from V and 4 from J; bases not matched to a gene: 12. Per germline, CDR1 MNHNS and CDR2 SASEGT. The CDR3 extends over 15 amino acids. This chain's CDR3 is CATRRGPGPTGELFF. The CDR3 DNA reads TGTGCCACCCGAAGGGGGCCCGGACCCACCGGGGAGCTGTTTTTT.